The 21 T cell receptor beta chains below come from one sample, sequenced in a study of CD8 T cells in ankylosing spondylitis. Points from the study as a whole: Seemingly characteristic of ankylosing spondylitis blood was a TCR beta motif consisting of 7 or 8 highly homologous variants.

Which antigens these TCRs recognize remains unknown. From the 5' RACE reads, TCRdb called clonotypes with MiXCR, one entry per CDR3 protein. This sample has some 800,000 distinct CDR3 sequences, with approximately 12% found just once. Material: blood, either unsorted or a sorted T cell fraction (not recorded which). The receptors shown here come from a male donor with ankylosing spondylitis.

This clonotype was counted a few times. J is TRBJ2-1 and V is TRBV20-1; perhaps TRBD2 as D (5 bases). CDR3 length: 14 residues. Trimming stripped 5 bases from V and 1 base from J, with 12 bases between. Germline values: CDR1 DFQATT, CDR2 SNEGSKA (reference sequence). The CDR3 DNA reads TGCAGTGCTCCCGGACTGAGATCCTACAATGAGCAGTTCTTC. Its protein product is CSAPGLRSYNEQFF.

Many counts were recorded for this clonotype. The V call is TRBV5-6, the J call TRBJ2-3; weak D call: TRBD2 (6 bases). Germline CDR1 SGHDT, CDR2 YYEEEE. The CDR3 extends over 16 amino acids. V lost 4 bases to trimming and J lost 6 bases, with 21 bases between them. CDR3 loop: CASSLMTALGGDTQYF. The CDR3 coding sequence is TGTGCCAGCAGCCTGATGACAGCGCTTGGAGGGGATACGCAGTATTTT.

The V gene is TRBV11-1, the J gene TRBJ2-2, with 8 bases aligning to TRBD2. The V gene's germline CDR1 is SGHAT and CDR2 FQDESV (reference sequence). V was clipped by 2 bases and J by 7 bases; unmatched bases: 9. This CDR3 has 16 amino acids. Here the CDR3 DNA reads TGTGCCAGCAGCTTAATCCATCGGGAGGGTGACGGGGAGCTGTTTTTT. Protein: CASSLIHREGDGELFF.

This chain joins TRBV24-1 and TRBJ1-4; TRBD1 agrees at 9 bases. Trimming cost V 6 bases and J 0 bases; bases outside gene matches: 4. The germline V gene has CDR1 KGHDR and CDR2 SFDVKD. The CDR3 length is 16 residues. The CDR3 loop is CATSSGTGTTNEKLFF. The CDR3 coding sequence is TGTGCCACCAGTTCCGGGACAGGGACAACTAATGAAAAACTGTTTTTT.

In its sample, this clonotype was seen a few times. The chain uses TRBV12-3 or TRBV12-4 and TRBJ1-1; 9 nucleotides align to TRBD1. CDR3 size: 12 residues. The V and J ends lost 3 bases and 10 bases, in that order; junction bases with no gene match: 3. The CDR3 bases are TGTGCCAGCAGTTTGGGGACAGGGACAGCTTTCTTT. It is translated as CASSLGTGTAFF.

This chain uses TRBV6-5 with TRBJ2-4, with TRBD1 matching over 8 bases. V shed 2 bases, J shed 6 bases, and the junction held 3 bases outside the gene matches. The CDR3 runs to 14 residues. Germline assignment: CDR1 MNHEY and CDR2 SVGAGI. The CDR3 here is CASSYGQGRNIQYF. The DNA for the CDR3 is TGTGCCAGCAGTTACGGACAGGGTCGAAACATTCAGTACTTC.

The chain links TRBV7-6 to TRBJ2-5; 10 bases are shared with TRBD1. The CDR3 is 16 residues long. The germline V gene has CDR1 SGHVS and CDR2 FNYEAQ. V lost 1 base to trimming and J lost 4 bases; unmatched junction nucleotides: 6. CDR3 sequence: CASSLEGQGWGETQYF. CDR3 coding DNA: TGTGCCAGCAGCTTAGAGGGACAGGGGTGGGGAGAGACCCAGTACTTC.

V gene TRBV27 combines with J gene TRBJ2-3; no definite D call. The CDR3 runs 14 residues. The germline V gene encodes CDR1 MNHEY and CDR2 SMNVEV (reference sequence). Trimming removed 5 bases from V and 0 bases from J, with 9 bases in between. The DNA of the CDR3 is TGTGCCAGCAGTCAGTTGCTTAGCACAGATACGCAGTATTTT. Protein sequence: CASSQLLSTDTQYF.

This rearrangement joins TRBV7-8 to TRBJ2-7, with TRBD2 as a possible D gene (6 bases). Germline CDR1 is SGHVS and CDR2 is FQNEAQ. V was shortened by 6 bases and J by 5 bases, with 17 bases between the two germline ends. The CDR3 has 14 residues. Here the CDR3 DNA reads TGTGCCAGCAGAATGCGGGGTACCCTAAACGAGCAGTACTTC. It yields the protein CASRMRGTLNEQYF.

V and J are TRBV5-1 and TRBJ2-1; 9 nucleotides line up with TRBD1. Germline-derived CDR1 and CDR2 are SGHRS and YFSETQ. The junction had 7 bases not matched to a gene; V was cut back by 4 bases and J by 11 bases. The CDR3 sequence is 13 residues long. The CDR3 sequence is CASSQLGTGKQFF. DNA of the CDR3: TGCGCCAGCAGCCAGCTTGGGACAGGGAAGCAGTTCTTC.

Only a few counts were recorded for this clonotype. V gene TRBV9 combines with J gene TRBJ1-2; the D gene is possibly TRBD1 (6 bases). CDR1 SGDLS and CDR2 YYNGEE come from the germline V gene. This CDR3 is 14 amino acids long. V lost 1 base to trimming and J lost 4 bases, with 11 bases between them. CDR3 DNA: TGTGCCAGCAGCGTATTTGTACAGGGCTATGGCTACACCTTC. It is translated as CASSVFVQGYGYTF.

The table lists this clonotype with a few counts. V usage is TRBV10-3 and J usage is TRBJ2-1; 11 positions match TRBD2. The length of the CDR3 is 15 residues. V lost 5 bases to trimming and J lost 2 bases; unmatched junction nucleotides: 2. Germline V gene data show CDR1 as ENHRY and CDR2 as SYGVKD. Here the CDR3 DNA reads TGTGCCATCAGTAAGACTAGCGGGGCCTACAATGAGCAGTTCTTC. This translates into CAISKTSGAYNEQFF.

The rearrangement joins TRBV4-3 to TRBJ2-5; D might be TRBD2 (5 bases). This CDR3 is 13 amino acids long. The germline V and J ends were trimmed by 4 bases and 9 bases, with 15 bases remaining between them. CDR1 is LGHNA, CDR2 YSLEER, per germline. The DNA for the CDR3 is TGCGCCAGCAGCCTATCCGTTTTGGAGGCCCAGTACTTC. This codes for CASSLSVLEAQYF.

This clonotype was observed a few times. The chain carries TRBV28 and TRBJ2-5, with unresolved D. CDR1 is MDHEN and CDR2 is SYDVKM in the germline V gene. Trimming cost V 4 bases and J 5 bases, with 11 bases left between them. CDR3 length equals 13 residues. For the CDR3, the DNA is TGTGCCAGCAGTTCTTACGACTGGGAGACCCAGTACTTC. This translates into CASSSYDWETQYF. Based on the CDR3 plus reference TRBV28 and TRBJ2-5, the full variable domain is DVKVTQSSRYLVKRTGEKVFLECVQDMDHENMFWYRQDPGLGLRLIYFSYDVKMKEKGDIPEGYSVSREKKERFSLILESASTNQTSMYLCASSSYDWETQYFGPGTRLLVL.

This clonotype has only a few counts. The chain links TRBV20-1 to TRBJ1-5; the D is unclear. CDR3 length equals 12 residues. The V and J ends lost 3 bases and 7 bases respectively, with 10 bases between them. Germline CDR1 reads DFQATT; CDR2 reads SNEGSKA (reference sequence). The CDR3 nucleotides are TGCAGTGCTAGCCCGGGGTTGCAGCCCCAGCATTTT. This sequence encodes CSASPGLQPQHF.

This clonotype was picked up a small number of times. V gene TRBV6-6 combines with J gene TRBJ2-7; weak D call: TRBD2 (7 bases). Germline-derived CDR1 and CDR2 are MNHNY and SVGAGI (reference sequence). There are 13 residues in the CDR3. Trimming took off 8 bases at V and 4 bases at J, with 15 bases between the two ends. The CDR3 bases are TGTGCCAGCCGGTCGGCGGGGGCTTACGAGCAGTACTTC. This codes for CASRSAGAYEQYF.

This clonotype was recorded a few times. This sequence joins TRBV7-9 and TRBJ2-4; 11 positions match TRBD1. CDR1 and CDR2 from the germline V gene are SEHNR and FQNEAQ (reference sequence). The junction had 7 bases not matched to a gene; V was cut back by 5 bases and J by 1 base. The CDR3 spans 17 residues. The CDR3 spells CASSPGQGAGAKNIQYF. CDR3 DNA sequence: TGTGCCAGCAGCCCCGGACAGGGGGCCGGGGCCAAAAACATTCAGTACTTC.

The rearrangement joins TRBV5-1 to TRBJ2-3; tentative D call: TRBD2 (6 bases). In germline, CDR1 is SGHRS, CDR2 YFSETQ. V was shortened by 2 bases and J by 2 bases, with 15 bases between the two germline ends. The CDR3 consists of 16 residues. The CDR3 DNA follows: TGCGCCAGCAGCTTCCCGCGCGGGACGAACACAGATACGCAGTATTTT. Protein: CASSFPRGTNTDTQYF.

This clonotype occurred many times. The V and J genes are TRBV20-1 and TRBJ1-6; D may be TRBD1 (5 bases). The V gene lost 5 bases and the J gene lost 2 bases, with 16 bases spanning the gap. CDR1 DFQATT and CDR2 SNEGSKA come from the germline V gene (reference sequence). The CDR3 consists of 16 residues. In DNA, the CDR3 is TGCAGTGCTTCCCGCAGGGCGGGGCCCTATAATTCACCCCTCCACTTT. It yields the protein CSASRRAGPYNSPLHF.

The chain's CDR3 is CSASIGPSSGNTIYF. Here the CDR3 DNA reads TGCAGTGCTAGTATTGGCCCAAGCTCTGGAAACACCATATATTTT. The chain links TRBV20-1 to TRBJ1-3; no clear D. This CDR3 region has 15 residues. Germline V lookup: CDR1 DFQATT, CDR2 SNEGSKA (reference sequence). V lost 3 bases, J lost 0 bases, and 12 bases lay in between.

This clonotype has more than one count but fewer than ten. The chain joins TRBV29-1 to TRBJ1-2, with TRBD1 as a possible D gene (6 bases). The CDR3 covers 16 residues. The germline V gene has CDR1 SQVTM and CDR2 ANQGSEA. The V end was cut by 4 bases, the J end by 3 bases, with 21 bases between. CDR3 sequence reads: CSVVGQLPQHHYGYTF. The CDR3, as DNA: TGCAGCGTTGTAGGACAGCTACCTCAGCACCACTATGGCTACACCTTC.